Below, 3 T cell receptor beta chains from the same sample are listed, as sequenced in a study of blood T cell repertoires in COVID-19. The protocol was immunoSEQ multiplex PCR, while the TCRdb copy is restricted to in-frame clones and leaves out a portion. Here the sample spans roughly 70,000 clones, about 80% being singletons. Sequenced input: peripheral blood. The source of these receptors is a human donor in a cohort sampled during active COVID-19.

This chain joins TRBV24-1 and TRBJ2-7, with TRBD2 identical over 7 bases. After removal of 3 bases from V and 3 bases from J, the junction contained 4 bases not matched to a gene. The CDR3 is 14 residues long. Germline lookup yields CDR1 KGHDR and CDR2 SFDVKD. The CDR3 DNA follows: TGTGCCACCAGTGATGGCGGGGGAATCTACGAGCAGTACTTC. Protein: CATSDGGGIYEQYF.

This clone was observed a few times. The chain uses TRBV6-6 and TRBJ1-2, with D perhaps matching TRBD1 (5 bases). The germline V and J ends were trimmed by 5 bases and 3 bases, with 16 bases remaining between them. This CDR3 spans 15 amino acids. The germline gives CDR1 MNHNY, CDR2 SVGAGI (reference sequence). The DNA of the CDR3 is TGTGCCAGCAGTCTAACCGGTCAGGGTGACTATGGCTACACCTTC. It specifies CASSLTGQGDYGYTF.

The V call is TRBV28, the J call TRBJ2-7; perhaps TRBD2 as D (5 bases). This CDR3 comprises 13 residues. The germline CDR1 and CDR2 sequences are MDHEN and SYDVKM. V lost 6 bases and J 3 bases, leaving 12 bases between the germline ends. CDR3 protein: CASSPARVYEQYF. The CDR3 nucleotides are TGTGCCAGCAGCCCCGCGCGGGTCTACGAGCAGTACTTC.